This is a list of T cell receptor beta chains from one sample in a study of blood T cell repertoires in COVID-19. The assay was immunoSEQ multiplex PCR, and TCRdb's table has in-frame clones only and misses some. This sample has 210,000 or so clones, with roughly 80% found just once. The sample consisted of PBMCs or T cells enriched from blood (not recorded which). The receptors shown here come from a woman in her fifties or sixties who had been exposed to COVID-19. Each CDR3 is given with its conserved first and last residue. The D gene is left open where the match is weak. Clone size is not always given. Where it is, it says once, few, many or a class for expanded clones.

J	D	size	V	CDR3	DNA
TRBJ1-2	.	.	TRBV7-9	CASSLAQGYYGYTF	TGTGCCAGCAGCTTAGCGCAGGGGTACTATGGCTACACCTTC
TRBJ2-1	.	.	TRBV19	CASSIGSYGNEQFF	TGTGCCAGTAGTATAGGGTCTTACGGCAATGAGCAGTTCTTC
TRBJ1-1	.	.	TRBV19	CASRSWREAFF	TGTGCCAGTAGGTCCTGGCGGGAAGCTTTCTTT
TRBJ2-7	.	.	TRBV2	CATARTSYEQYF	TGTGCCACCGCGCGCACCTCCTACGAGCAGTACTTC
TRBJ1-2	.	once	TRBV12-5	CASGLVLSQSYGYTF	TGTGCTAGTGGTTTGGTACTGTCACAGAGTTATGGCTACACCTTC
TRBJ1-4	.	.	TRBV5-1	CASSLGTSNEKLFF	TGCGCCAGCAGCTTGGGGACATCTAATGAAAAACTGTTTTTT
TRBJ2-7	TRBD2	.	TRBV7-9	CASSLLSAGLANEQYF	TGTGCCAGCAGCTTATTGAGTGCGGGACTAGCTAACGAGCAGTACTTC
TRBJ1-3	.	.	TRBV29-1	CSVERFLSGNTIYF	TGCAGCGTTGAGCGGTTTCTCTCTGGAAACACCATATATTTT
TRBJ2-2	.	.	TRBV6-5	CASSFEETGNTGELFF	TGTGCCAGCAGTTTCGAGGAGACAGGGAACACCGGGGAGCTGTTTTTT
TRBJ1-2	.	.	TRBV20-1	CSASRRDGYTF	TGCAGTGCTAGCCGGCGGGATGGCTACACCTTC
TRBJ1-2	.	.	TRBV14	CASSRRSGERGYTF	TGTGCCAGCAGCCGACGGTCCGGGGAGAGAGGCTACACCTTC
TRBJ2-1	TRBD1	.	TRBV7-9	CASSRGQSSYNEQFF	TGTGCCAGCAGCCGGGGACAGAGCTCCTACAATGAGCAGTTCTTC
TRBJ2-1	TRBD1	.	TRBV29-1	CSVLVPTGRNEQFF	TGCAGCGTTCTCGTGCCGACAGGGCGCAATGAGCAGTTCTTC
TRBJ1-1	.	few	TRBV3-1/TRBV3-2	CASSQVQGNTEAFF	TGTGCCAGCAGCCAAGTCCAGGGTAACACTGAAGCTTTCTTT
TRBJ1-2	TRBD1	.	TRBV5-1	CASSPDRGTGYTF	TGCGCCAGCAGCCCTGACAGGGGAACAGGCTACACCTTC